This is a list of T cell receptor beta chains from one sample in a study of blood T cell repertoires in COVID-19. Assay used: immunoSEQ multiplex PCR; TCRdb lists only in-frame clones, some missing. The sample records under 55,000 clones, roughly nine tenths being singletons. The sequencing sample was made of peripheral blood. These receptors were collected from a human donor in a cohort sampled during active COVID-19. CDR3s include the opening cysteine and the closing phenylalanine or tryptophan. A D gene is named only where the DNA matches it firmly.

d_gene,j_gene,v_gene,CDR3nt,CDR3aa
NA,TRBJ2-5,TRBV15,TGTGCCACTGGTCCCCGTACAGCAGAGACCCAGTACTTC,CATGPRTAETQYF
TRBD2,TRBJ2-7,TRBV28,TGTGCCAGCACCCTGGGCGGGAGTAGCTACGAGCAGTACTTC,CASTLGGSSYEQYF
NA,TRBJ2-7,TRBV21-1,TGTGCCAGCAGCGAGGAGCAGTACTTC,CASSEEQYF
NA,TRBJ1-2,TRBV6-5,TGTGCCAGCACCGAATCCCAGGGCCACTATGGCTACACCTTC,CASTESQGHYGYTF
TRBD1,TRBJ1-5,TRBV27,TGTGCCAGCAGACAGGGGCCTTTCAATCAGCCCCAGCATTTT,CASRQGPFNQPQHF
TRBD1,TRBJ1-3,TRBV10-2,TGCGCCAGCAGTGAGTCTGGAGGTCAGGGGGACACCATATATTTT,CASSESGGQGDTIYF
NA,TRBJ2-4,TRBV2,TGTGCCAGCAGTCCAAGCCGGGACTCCAAAAACATTCAGTACTTC,CASSPSRDSKNIQYF
TRBD1,TRBJ2-7,TRBV12-3/TRBV12-4,TGTGCCAGCAGTCCCAACAGGGGCGAGCAGTACTTC,CASSPNRGEQYF
TRBD2,TRBJ2-1,TRBV27,TGTGCCAGCAGTTTGAGCGGGGGCCACAATGAGCAGTTCTTC,CASSLSGGHNEQFF
NA,TRBJ1-4,TRBV4-1,TGCGCCAGCAGCCAACAACAGGGAACTAATGAAAAACTGTTTTTT,CASSQQQGTNEKLFF
TRBD1,TRBJ1-6,TRBV24-1,TGTGCCACCAGTCGGGACAGTAATTCACCCCTCCACTTT,CATSRDSNSPLHF
TRBD1,TRBJ2-7,TRBV11-2,TGTGCCAGCAGTTGGACAGGGGGTATTTACGAGCAGTACTTC,CASSWTGGIYEQYF
NA,TRBJ2-3,TRBV4-1,TGCGCCAGCAGCCAAGATCTGCAGGTCTATACGCAGTATTTT,CASSQDLQVYTQYF
NA,TRBJ2-7,TRBV9,TGTGCCAGCAGCGTCGTAGATGACGAGCAGTACTTC,CASSVVDDEQYF
TRBD1,TRBJ2-7,TRBV7-9,TGTGCCAGCAGCTTTCCTGCTGGGACAGTCACCTACGAGCAGTACTTC,CASSFPAGTVTYEQYF
NA,TRBJ2-1,TRBV21-1,TGTGCCAGCAGCTCACCGGGGGTAGCGGGGTACTCCTACAATGAGCAGTTCTTC,CASSSPGVAGYSYNEQFF
NA,TRBJ1-1,TRBV30,TGTGCCTGGGTACGAGGCAGGGCAAACACTGAAGCTTTCTTT,CAWVRGRANTEAFF